Listed here are 5 T cell receptor beta chains from one sample, sequenced in a study of vaccination effects on CD4 cells after COVID-19. Before any sequencing was done, the ViraFEST assay used viral peptide pools to expand antigen-specific CD4+ T cells. Subsequent to approximately 9 days of culture, CD4+ T cells were isolated. Prior SARS-CoV-2 infection was absent in the vaccine recipients, as shown by negative nucleocapsid antibodies. The antigens of these receptors remain unknown. Libraries were prepared by immunoSEQ multiplex PCR; TCRdb keeps only in-frame clonotypes and omits some of them. The sample consists of tens of thousands of clones, approximately 75% of them appearing once. The sequenced sample was CD4+ T cells from PBMCs cultured with HCoV-OC43 spike peptides, obtained before COVID-19 vaccination. Sample subset: HCoV-OC43 spike overlapping peptide pool stimulation. Receptors originate from a human donor who received a COVID-19 vaccine.

The genes are TRBV5-8 and TRBJ1-5; D remains unclear. Trimming shortened V by 5 bases and J by 0 bases, and 12 bases separated the two germline ends. Germline V gene sequence: CDR1 SGHTS, CDR2 YDEGEE. This CDR3 has 15 amino acids. The CDR3 region has the DNA TGTGCCAGCAGTACCGGTCAGGCTAGCAATCAGCCCCAGCATTTT. Encoded protein: CASSTGQASNQPQHF. The full variable domain, completed using reference TRBV5-8 and TRBJ1-5, is EAGVTQSPTHLIKTRGQQATLRCSPISGHTSVYWYQQALGLGLQFLLWYDEGEERNRGNFPPRFSGRQFPNYSSELNVNALELEDSALYLCASSTGQASNQPQHFGDGTRLSIL.

The V gene is TRBV6-1, the J gene TRBJ2-2, with 8 bases fitting TRBD2. V lost 1 base, J lost 0 bases, and 4 bases stayed unmatched. The CDR3 contains 17 residues. Germline values: CDR1 MNHNS, CDR2 SASEGT. CDR3 residues: CASSEVRGAANTGELFF. The DNA of the CDR3 is TGTGCCAGCAGTGAAGTGCGGGGGGCCGCGAACACCGGGGAGCTGTTTTTT.

J is TRBJ2-1 and V is TRBV10-3, with TRBD1 as a possible D gene (6 bases). Trimming stripped 5 bases from V and 1 base from J, with 9 bases between. The CDR3 length is 14 residues. In germline, CDR1 is ENHRY, CDR2 SYGVKD. CDR3 in DNA: TGTGCCATCAGTCCAGGGGCGTCCTACAATGAGCAGTTCTTC. This translates into CAISPGASYNEQFF.

This clone was seen just once. The V call is TRBV6-5, the J call TRBJ1-4; 8 nucleotides agree with TRBD1. The V and J ends lost 11 bases and 2 bases, in that order; junction bases with no gene match: 10. The CDR3 extends over 15 amino acids. From germline, CDR1 is MNHEY and CDR2 SVGAGI. The CDR3, as DNA: TGTGCCGGCGGGGGACAGGTCGGTACTAATGAAAAACTGTTTTTT. As protein: CAGGGQVGTNEKLFF.

This chain connects TRBV12-3 or TRBV12-4 to TRBJ2-1; no reliable D call. The CDR3 has 12 amino acids. The V end was cut by 6 bases, the J end by 9 bases, with 12 bases between. CDR3 loop: CASRQLDFEQFF. The CDR3 DNA reads as TGTGCCAGCAGACAATTAGACTTTGAGCAGTTCTTC.